The table lists the clone carrying this T cell receptor (beta chain) with many counts. These data belong to a study of T cells in Graves' hyperthyroidism and ophthalmopathy. TCR beta CDR3 regions were amplified from RNA transcripts. HTBI primers were employed in a first-round RT-PCR of the TCR CDR3. MiXCR, applied by TCRdb to the multiplex PCR reads, yields one record per CDR3 protein. The top ten clones hold almost 35% of a sample with more than 300,000 distinct CDR3 sequences, about 15% of them seen once. The CDR3 runs 15 residues. Germline V lookup: CDR1 SGHAT, CDR2 FQNNGV. V shed 7 bases and J 7 bases; nucleotides not matched to a gene: 8.

Sequenced input: blood. This sequence was found in a woman in her twenties or thirties with Graves' hyperthyroidism that later progressed to Graves' ophthalmopathy. The chain recombines TRBV11-2 with TRBJ1-4, with 11 positions matching TRBD1. The CDR3 coding sequence is TGTGCCAGCACCGGAACCGGGACAGGGGGTGAAAAACTGTTTTTT. It yields the protein CASTGTGTGGEKLFF.